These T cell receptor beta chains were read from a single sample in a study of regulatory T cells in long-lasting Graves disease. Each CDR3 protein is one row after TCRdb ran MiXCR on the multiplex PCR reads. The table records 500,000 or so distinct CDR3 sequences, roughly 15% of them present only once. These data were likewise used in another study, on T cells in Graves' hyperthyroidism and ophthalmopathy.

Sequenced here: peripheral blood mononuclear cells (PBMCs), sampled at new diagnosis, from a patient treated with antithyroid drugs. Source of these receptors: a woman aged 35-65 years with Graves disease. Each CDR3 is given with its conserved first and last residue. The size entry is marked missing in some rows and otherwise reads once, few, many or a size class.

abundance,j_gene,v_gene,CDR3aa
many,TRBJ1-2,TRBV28,CASSLSGGGYGYTF
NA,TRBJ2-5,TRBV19,CASSSSIQETQYF
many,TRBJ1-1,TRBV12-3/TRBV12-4,CASSISDTGGEAFF
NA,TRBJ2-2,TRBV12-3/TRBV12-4,CASSYTAGELFF
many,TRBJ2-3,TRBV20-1,CSARDWVATDTQYF
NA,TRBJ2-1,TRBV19,CASSIGWLIGEQFF
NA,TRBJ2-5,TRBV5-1,CASSLGPGVRETQYF
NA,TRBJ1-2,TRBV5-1,CASSPLQGTAGYTF
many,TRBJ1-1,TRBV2,CASSAEGQTEAFF
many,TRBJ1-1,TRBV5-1,CASSLEARQGWYTEAFF
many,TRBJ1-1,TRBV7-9,CASSRQRAGASLNTEAFF
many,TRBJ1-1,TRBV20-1,CSAHKGLTGLNTEAFF
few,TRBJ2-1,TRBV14,CASSLATSGGSREQFF
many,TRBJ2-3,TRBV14,CASSQGLQGTRPYF
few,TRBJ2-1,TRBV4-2,CASGRLAGPSYNEQFF
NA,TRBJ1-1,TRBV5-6,CASRVHTSEAFF
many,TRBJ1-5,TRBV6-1,CASSTRDRGNQPQHF
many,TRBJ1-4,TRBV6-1,CASSPQGIVGKLFF
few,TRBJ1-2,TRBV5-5,CASSRGQGVATVYIF
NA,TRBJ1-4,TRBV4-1,CASSQAFQGQGEKLFF
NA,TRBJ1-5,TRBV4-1,CASSQVERTGPQHF
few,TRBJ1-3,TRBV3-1,CASSDLPDSGNTIYF
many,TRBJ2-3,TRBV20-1,CSAAPDSDTQYF
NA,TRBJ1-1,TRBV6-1,CASSEARGAEAFF
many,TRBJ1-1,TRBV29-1,CSVDGLNTEAFF
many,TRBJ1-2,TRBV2,CASSDTGHGYTF
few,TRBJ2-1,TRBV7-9,CASSAKGGRAPIYNEQFF